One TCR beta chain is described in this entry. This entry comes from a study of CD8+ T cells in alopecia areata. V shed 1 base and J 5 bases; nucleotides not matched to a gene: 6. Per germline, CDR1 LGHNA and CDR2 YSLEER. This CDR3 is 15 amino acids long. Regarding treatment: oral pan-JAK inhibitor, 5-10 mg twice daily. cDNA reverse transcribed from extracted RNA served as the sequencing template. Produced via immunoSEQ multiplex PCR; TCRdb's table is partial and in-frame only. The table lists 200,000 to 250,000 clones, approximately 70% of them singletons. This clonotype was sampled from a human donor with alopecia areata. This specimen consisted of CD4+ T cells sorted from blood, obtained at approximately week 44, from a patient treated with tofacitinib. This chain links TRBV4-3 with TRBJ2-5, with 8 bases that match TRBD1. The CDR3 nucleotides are TGCGCCAGCAGCCAAGGCAGGGGGCCTTCGGAGACCCAGTACTTC. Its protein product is CASSQGRGPSETQYF.